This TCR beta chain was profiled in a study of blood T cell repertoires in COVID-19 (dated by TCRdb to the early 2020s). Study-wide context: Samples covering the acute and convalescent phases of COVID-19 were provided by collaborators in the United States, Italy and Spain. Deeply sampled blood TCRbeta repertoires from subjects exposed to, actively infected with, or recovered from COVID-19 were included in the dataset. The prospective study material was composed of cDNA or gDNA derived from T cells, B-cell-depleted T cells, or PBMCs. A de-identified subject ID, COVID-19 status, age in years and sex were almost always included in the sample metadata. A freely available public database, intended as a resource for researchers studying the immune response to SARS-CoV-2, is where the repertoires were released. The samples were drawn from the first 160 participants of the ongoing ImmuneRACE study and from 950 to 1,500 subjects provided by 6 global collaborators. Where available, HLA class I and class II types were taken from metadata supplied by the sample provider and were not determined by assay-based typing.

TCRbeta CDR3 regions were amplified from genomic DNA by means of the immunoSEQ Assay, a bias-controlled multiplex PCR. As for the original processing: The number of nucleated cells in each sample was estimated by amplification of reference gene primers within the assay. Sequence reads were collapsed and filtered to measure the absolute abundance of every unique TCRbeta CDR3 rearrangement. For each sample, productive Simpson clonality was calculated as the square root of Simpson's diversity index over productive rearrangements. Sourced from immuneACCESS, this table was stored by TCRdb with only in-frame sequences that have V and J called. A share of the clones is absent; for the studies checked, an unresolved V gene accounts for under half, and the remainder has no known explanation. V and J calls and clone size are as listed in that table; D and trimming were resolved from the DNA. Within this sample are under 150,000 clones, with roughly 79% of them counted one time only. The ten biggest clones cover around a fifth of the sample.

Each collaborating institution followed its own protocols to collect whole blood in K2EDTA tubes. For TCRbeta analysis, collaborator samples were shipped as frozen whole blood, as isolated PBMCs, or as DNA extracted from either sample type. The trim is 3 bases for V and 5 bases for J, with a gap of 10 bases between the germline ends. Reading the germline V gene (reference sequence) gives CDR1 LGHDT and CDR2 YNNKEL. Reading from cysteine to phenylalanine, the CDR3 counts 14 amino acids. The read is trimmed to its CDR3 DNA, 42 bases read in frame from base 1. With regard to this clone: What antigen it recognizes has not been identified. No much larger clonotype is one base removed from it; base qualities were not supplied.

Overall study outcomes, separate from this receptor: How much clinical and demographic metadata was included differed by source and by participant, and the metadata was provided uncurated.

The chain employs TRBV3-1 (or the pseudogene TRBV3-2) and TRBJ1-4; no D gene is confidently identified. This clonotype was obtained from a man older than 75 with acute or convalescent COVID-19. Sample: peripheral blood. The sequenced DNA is TGTGCCAGCAGCCACGGTCCGGGGAATGAAAAACTGTTTTTT. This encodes CASSHGPGNEKLFF.